This TCR beta chain was obtained from a study of CD8 T cells in Susac syndrome (dated by TCRdb to 2018 to 2020). In terms of the full investigation: Whether CD8+ T cell activation and differentiation in Susac syndrome was antigen driven was tested using repertoire sequencing.

High-throughput TCR beta sequencing profiled peripheral blood CD8+ and CD4+ T cells from healthy donors, Susac syndrome patients and multiple sclerosis patients. The multiple sclerosis controls were treatment-naive patients whose relapsing-remitting disease, either stable or active, fulfilled the revised McDonald criteria. Bulk CD8+ and CD4+ T cells were purified by magnetic negative isolation, whereas CD8+ TEMRA cells were enriched by FACS. Blood was drawn into EDTA tubes, processed within 24 hours, and PBMCs were isolated by density gradient centrifugation. PBMCs destined for TCR sequencing were cryopreserved in liquid nitrogen and later thawed in a 37 °C water bath. The sorted or isolated CD4+, CD8+ and CD8+ TEMRA cells reached a purity of at least 90%. V is pruned by 4 bases and J by 8 bases, leaving 7 bases of the junction without a gene match. The CDR3 spans 13 residues, from the cysteine through the phenylalanine. The entry retains the CDR3 DNA only, 39 bases that are in frame from base 1. According to the germline V gene (reference sequence), CDR1 reads SEHNR and CDR2 reads FQNEAQ.

As for this clonotype: The specificity of this receptor is unknown. It has no much larger one-base neighbor in the sample; base qualities were not kept.

On the study overall, not on this receptor specifically: The study acknowledged that relatively few individuals were included in the TCR sequencing and HLA analysis.

RNA was extracted using the RNeasy kit, and about 0.45 to 1 microgram was reverse transcribed with random hexamers. TCR beta CDR3 regions were amplified with the immunoSEQ multiplex PCR assay covering 54 Vbeta and 13 Jbeta segments. Bias from PCR amplification was corrected by using a synthetic template baseline for primer optimization and for computational correction. In the authors' own workflow: Reads were annotated to V, D and J genes per IMGT and analyzed with immunoSEQ Analyzer, keeping only productive sequences. Clonality was computed as one minus Shannon entropy normalized by log2 of the number of productive unique sequences. Public and private clones were assessed among the 100 most prevalent clones of each patient and control. Clones were defined as Susac-specific when absent from the healthy and MS cohorts, from about a thousand published viral clones and from other ImmuneACCESS disease sequences. Using fastp trimming at Q25 and MiXCR clonotype assembly, TCRdb reanalyzed the public sequencing data and kept in-frame beta chains. CDR3 protein duplicates are merged, each entry listing the most common genes and DNA. TCRdb, not the original authors, processed these V and J calls. The sample table lists 300,000 or so distinct CDR3 sequences, 90% to 95% of them with a count of one. More than 0.06% of the sample belongs to the ten largest clones.

This TCR derives from a human donor with multiple sclerosis. The specimen sequenced was CD4+ T cells from PBMCs. The chain links TRBV7-9 with TRBJ1-2; 7 of the junction bases match TRBD1. The CDR3 region: CASSYTGVGGYTF. Read as DNA, the sequence is TGTGCCAGCAGCTACACAGGGGTCGGGGGCTACACCTTC.